This TCR beta chain was sequenced in a study of T cells after yellow fever vaccination. The CDR3 covers 15 residues. In germline, CDR1 is LNHDA, CDR2 SQIVND (reference sequence). Unmatched junction bases numbered 7, after V lost 4 bases and J lost 7 bases. A few counts support this clonotype. Its antigen is currently unknown. The 5'RACE template-switching step produced TCR cDNA and added a universal primer site and UMIs. TCRdb fed the 5' RACE reads into MiXCR, producing one record per CDR3 protein. The sample has 300,000 to 350,000 distinct CDR3 sequences; under 5% are singletons. Findings and limits, study-wide: The CD4 compartment and the CD8 compartment contained a small share of clonotypes in common.

This sample comprised PBMCs, obtained 5 days after the yellow fever booster vaccination. This TCR was recovered from a man between 18 and 35 years old who received the YFV17D yellow fever vaccine. This chain links TRBV19 with TRBJ2-4; 10 bases are shared with TRBD2. CDR3 residues: CASSRSGGAMNIQYF. In nucleotides, the CDR3 is TGTGCCAGTAGTAGGAGCGGGGGGGCCATGAACATTCAGTACTTC.